One sample yielded the 21 T cell receptor beta chains listed below, sequenced in a study of cytomegalovirus exposure and HLA in healthy donors (dated by TCRdb to between 2016 and 2019). The library was built by means of the immunoSEQ multiplex PCR assay. For the multiplex PCR, a mixture combining 60 forward primers for TCR Vbeta segments and 13 reverse primers for TCR Jbeta segments was used. TCRdb retrieved this table from immuneACCESS and kept in-frame rearrangements only. Not all clones are present; in checked studies, unresolved V genes account for under half, and no reason is known for the remainder. This sample's clone table shows approximately 150,000 clones. The top ten constitute 2.2% of the sample. Material: PBMCs. These receptors originate from a woman younger than 30 in good health and CMV-seronegative.

The rearrangement uses TRBV9 and TRBJ2-2, with a weak D call TRBD1 (5 bases). Trimming removed 4 bases from V and 0 bases from J, with 13 bases in between. The germline CDR1 and CDR2 sequences are SGDLS and YYNGEE. The CDR3 totals 16 residues. The CDR3 DNA reads as TGTGCCAGCAGCCCGCGGACACCCTCGAACACCGGGGAGCTGTTTTTT. Amino acids: CASSPRTPSNTGELFF.

This chain connects TRBV18 to TRBJ1-2; 7 bases line up with TRBD1. Germline V gene lookup returns CDR1 KGHSH and CDR2 LQKENI. This CDR3 contains 14 residues. V shed 3 bases, J shed 4 bases, and the junction held 5 bases outside the gene matches. The CDR3 here is CASSPGQDGYGYTF. CDR3 DNA: TGTGCCAGCTCACCTGGACAGGACGGCTATGGCTACACCTTC.

The gene calls are TRBV9 and TRBJ2-2, with TRBD2 matching 9 bases. This CDR3 is 14 amino acids long. CDR1 is SGDLS, CDR2 YYNGEE, per germline. With V trimmed by 6 bases and J by 2 bases, 2 bases remained unmatched. In DNA, the CDR3 is TGTGCCAGCAAGACTAGCGGAAACACCGGGGAGCTGTTTTTT. The encoded protein is CASKTSGNTGELFF.

V is TRBV18 and J is TRBJ2-5; TRBD1 matches 8 bases. The ends lost 3 bases at V and 7 bases at J; junction bases unmatched: 7. Germline V lookup: CDR1 KGHSH, CDR2 LQKENI. CDR3 size: 14 residues. The DNA for the CDR3 is TGTGCCAGCTCACCTGACAGGGGCGGTCGGACCCAGTACTTC. It yields the protein CASSPDRGGRTQYF. The full variable domain, completed using reference TRBV18 and TRBJ2-5, is NAGVMQNPRHLVRRRGQEARLRCSPMKGHSHVYWYRQLPEEGLKFMVYLQKENIIDESGMPKERFSAEFPKEGPSILRIQQVVRGDSAAYFCASSPDRGGRTQYFGPGTRLLVL.

V is TRBV27 and J is TRBJ1-5; perhaps TRBD1 as D (6 bases). The germline CDR1 and CDR2 sequences are MNHEY and SMNVEV (reference sequence). Trimming took off 9 bases at V and 5 bases at J, with 17 bases between the two ends. The length of the CDR3 is 14 residues. The CDR3 DNA reads as TGTGCCAGTCGACCCCAGACAGGCCATCAGCCCCAGCATTTT. Encoded protein: CASRPQTGHQPQHF.

The rearrangement uses TRBV7-2 and TRBJ2-3; a possible D gene is TRBD1 (5 bases). The CDR3 spans 12 residues. CDR1 and CDR2 from the germline V gene are SGHTA and FQGNSA. The V end lost 3 bases, the J end lost 9 bases, and 10 bases lay between the germline ends. The CDR3 is CASSLARATQYF. The CDR3 bases are TGTGCCAGCAGCTTGGCCAGGGCGACGCAGTATTTT.

This sequence joins TRBV6-4 and TRBJ2-5; TRBD2 matches 10 bases. Germline CDR1 and CDR2: MRHNA and SNTAGT. Trimming removed 0 bases from V and 11 bases from J; junction bases left unmatched: 12. CDR3 length: 16 amino acids. The CDR3 nucleotides read TGTGCCAGCAGTGACTCTAAGCGGGAGGGCCAGGGGGAGCAGTACTTC. Protein: CASSDSKREGQGEQYF.

The chain joins TRBV19 to TRBJ1-2, with D possibly being TRBD1 (6 bases). The V end lost 4 bases, the J end lost 4 bases, and 22 bases lay between the germline ends. Germline V gives CDR1 LNHDA, CDR2 SQIVND (reference sequence). The CDR3 is made up of 17 amino acids. CDR3 amino acids: CASSKGARDTAIYGYTF. CDR3 bases: TGTGCCAGTAGTAAGGGAGCCCGGGACACCGCAATCTATGGCTACACCTTC.

This chain links TRBV2 with TRBJ1-1; D perhaps matches TRBD1 (5 bases). This CDR3 is built from 13 residues. V was shortened by 7 bases and J by 1 base, with 10 bases between the two germline ends. CDR1 and CDR2 from the germline V gene are SNHLY and FYNNEI. CDR3 nucleotides: TGTGCCAGCACCGGGGGGGGGAACACTGAAGCTTTCTTT. It yields the protein CASTGGGNTEAFF.

The rearrangement uses TRBV2 and TRBJ2-1, with 9 positions matching TRBD2. Trimming took 11 bases from V and 3 from J; bases not matched to a gene: 8. The CDR3 consists of 14 residues. The germline V gene has CDR1 SNHLY and CDR2 FYNNEI. In DNA form, the CDR3 reads TGTGCCTCCCAGACTAGCGGTGTCTACAATGAGCAGTTCTTC. Amino acid sequence: CASQTSGVYNEQFF.

The chain couples TRBV6-4 to TRBJ2-6; D not resolved. Germline CDR1 reads MRHNA; CDR2 reads SNTAGT. V was trimmed by 7 bases and J by 4 bases, leaving 8 bases between them. This CDR3 has 13 amino acids. This CDR3 reads CASTDSGANVLTF. The CDR3 DNA sequence: TGTGCCAGCACGGATAGCGGGGCCAACGTCCTGACTTTC.

The chain combines TRBV6-5 with TRBJ1-2; D is unclear. Deletions cut 8 bases from V and 3 bases from J, with 13 bases between. Germline lookup yields CDR1 MNHEY and CDR2 SVGAGI. The CDR3 totals 13 residues. CDR3 DNA: TGTGCCAGCCACCGTGCGGCGCACTATGGCTACACCTTC. Protein product: CASHRAAHYGYTF.

The CDR3 is CASSRTGISGNTIYF. For the CDR3, the DNA is TGTGCCAGCAGCCGAACAGGGATCTCTGGAAACACCATATATTTT. V and J are TRBV9 and TRBJ1-3; D perhaps matches TRBD1 (6 bases). This CDR3 has 15 amino acids. V was clipped by 4 bases and J by 0 bases, with 11 bases between them. Germline V gene data show CDR1 as SGDLS and CDR2 as YYNGEE. Full variable domain (rest looked up from reference TRBV9 and TRBJ1-3): DSGVTQTPKHLITATGQRVTLRCSPRSGDLSVYWYQQSLDQGLQFLIQYYNGEERAKGNILERFSAQQFPDLHSELNLSSLELGDSALYFCASSRTGISGNTIYFGEGSWLTVV.

The chain combines TRBV7-2 with TRBJ2-2; D perhaps matches TRBD1 (7 bases). Germline V CDR1 and CDR2: SGHTA, FQGNSA. This CDR3 has 15 residues. Between the trimmed V and J ends, which lost 5 bases and 8 bases, there was a span of 18 bases. The CDR3 spells CASSVEYRGGGELFF. CDR3 DNA sequence: TGTGCCAGCAGCGTAGAGTACAGGGGAGGAGGGGAGCTGTTTTTT.

The chain combines TRBV28 with TRBJ2-7; TRBD2 is a possible D gene (6 bases). The ends were cut back, 6 bases at V and 3 bases at J, with 12 bases in the middle. This CDR3 comprises 13 residues. The germline CDR1 and CDR2 sequences are MDHEN and SYDVKM. CDR3 sequence: CASSGQGGYEQYV. The CDR3 DNA reads as TGTGCCAGCAGCGGTCAGGGAGGCTACGAGCAGTACGTC.

The CDR3 DNA is TGTGCCAGCTCACCCGGGACAGTACTTAGCAATGAGCAGTTCTTC. This encodes CASSPGTVLSNEQFF. The rearrangement joins TRBV18 to TRBJ2-1; 7 positions match TRBD1. The germline gives CDR1 KGHSH, CDR2 LQKENI. V lost 3 bases, J lost 6 bases, and 8 bases stayed unmatched. This CDR3 spans 15 amino acids.

V is TRBV6-1 and J is TRBJ2-2; D gene uncertain. Germline V gene data show CDR1 as MNHNS and CDR2 as SASEGT. The CDR3 contains 12 residues. V was pared by 6 bases and J by 3 bases, with 5 bases between. CDR3 in amino acids: CASRTDTGELFF. The CDR3 coding sequence is TGTGCCAGCAGAACAGACACCGGGGAGCTGTTTTTT.

The chain joins TRBV29-1 to TRBJ2-1; maybe TRBD1 (8 bases). Trimming stripped 4 bases from V and 10 bases from J, with 17 bases between. The CDR3 loop spans 13 amino acids. The germline CDR1 and CDR2 sequences are SQVTM and ANQGSEA. The CDR3 loop reads CSVVRGPGGEQFF. CDR3 in DNA: TGCAGCGTTGTCAGGGGGCCCGGGGGGGAGCAGTTCTTC.

Concerning this clone itself: A read error may account for a junction end that differs from germline. The sample has other DNA sequences that encode this CDR3 too. The V call is TRBV19, the J call TRBJ1-1, with 7 bases that match TRBD1. The CDR3 length is 16 residues. Germline V gene lookup returns CDR1 LNHDA and CDR2 SQIVND (reference sequence). The CDR3 DNA is TGTGCCAGCAGTATAGAGGTGTCAGGGGGTAACACTGAAGCTTTCTTT. It encodes CASSIEVSGGNTEAFF.

The chain recombines TRBV9 with TRBJ2-5; 8 bases are shared with TRBD1. Trimming cost V 0 bases and J 4 bases; bases outside gene matches: 2. The germline V gene encodes CDR1 SGDLS and CDR2 YYNGEE. This CDR3 has 14 amino acids. In DNA form, the CDR3 reads TGTGCCAGCAGCGTAGGTGGACAGGGAGAGACCCAGTACTTC. Encoded protein: CASSVGGQGETQYF.

This chain links TRBV9 with TRBJ1-1; 8 bases are a match to TRBD1. CDR1 and CDR2 (germline): SGDLS, YYNGEE. This CDR3 region has 15 residues. Trimming cost V 4 bases and J 3 bases; bases outside gene matches: 8. Here the CDR3 reads CASSTTGTGDTEAFF. The CDR3 coding sequence is TGTGCCAGCAGCACAACCGGGACAGGTGACACTGAAGCTTTCTTT.